The next 11 T cell receptor beta chains were all read from a single sample in a study of Graves' ophthalmopathy and Graves' hyperthyroidism listed by TCRdb under 2018. The sequencer was an Illumina HiSeq 2000. For repertoire sequencing, the TCR beta CDR3 regions were amplified from RNA transcripts. The first round of RT-PCR was done with HTBI primers and the Qiagen OneStep RT-PCR kit, and was followed by a second round of multiplex PCR, then size selection and purification. The public reads were reprocessed in TCRdb via fastp at Q25 and MiXCR, keeping in-frame beta chains. Identical CDR3 proteins give one entry, which carries the most common genes and DNA. For this sample the table gives approximately 500,000 distinct CDR3 sequences, of which approximately 15% were detected only once. The ten top clones hold approximately 9.8% of the sample. Sequencing input: blood. The receptors stem from a young woman with Graves' ophthalmopathy. Donor details come from another sample of the same person, matched by shared clones.

This clonotype was detected many times. The V call is TRBV6-5, the J call TRBJ1-2; 7 nucleotides match TRBD1. There are 15 residues in the CDR3. Losses at the gene ends were 10 bases for V and 14 bases for J; bases not matched to a gene: 25. Per germline, CDR1 MNHEY and CDR2 SVGAGI. CDR3 DNA sequence: TGTGCCACTTCCCGGGGTGACAGGGTCCTGATGGGTAGGACCTTC. It translates to CATSRGDRVLMGRTF.

This clonotype occurred many times. The chain recombines TRBV2 with TRBJ1-5; D uncertain. With 4 bases removed from V and 4 bases from J, the gap between germline ends came to 5 bases. The CDR3 extends over 12 amino acids. Germline V gene lookup returns CDR1 SNHLY and CDR2 FYNNEI. In nucleotides, the CDR3 is TGTGCCAGCAGTGCGGGGAATCAGCCCCAGCATTTT. Its translation is CASSAGNQPQHF.

This clonotype was seen ten or more times. The CDR3 spells CAISEGTGIFSGNTIYF. CDR3 nucleotide sequence: TGTGCCATCAGTGAGGGGACAGGGATCTTCTCTGGAAACACCATATATTTT. V is TRBV10-3 and J is TRBJ1-3, with TRBD1 matching over 9 bases. Germline V gene lookup returns CDR1 ENHRY and CDR2 SYGVKD. J gave up 0 bases and V 2 bases, and 5 bases lay outside the gene matches. This CDR3 region has 17 residues.

This clonotype was seen only a few times. The genes are TRBV11-2 and TRBJ2-5; tentative D call: TRBD1 (6 bases). CDR1 is SGHAT, CDR2 FQNNGV, per germline. This CDR3 is 14 amino acids long. Trimming shortened V by 7 bases and J by 0 bases, and 12 bases separated the two germline ends. The CDR3 sequence: CASNKGQNQETQYF. DNA of the CDR3: TGTGCCAGCAATAAGGGACAAAACCAAGAGACCCAGTACTTC.

This clonotype was picked up many times. V is TRBV28 and J is TRBJ1-1; 7 bases fit TRBD1. Unmatched junction bases numbered 7, after V lost 5 bases and J lost 1 base. Per the germline V gene, CDR1 is MDHEN and CDR2 is SYDVKM. This CDR3 has 15 amino acids. CDR3 bases: TGTGCCAGCAGTCGAGGGGGCCGGTGGAACACTGAAGCTTTCTTT. Its translation is CASSRGGRWNTEAFF.

The sample holds many counts of this clonotype. The rearrangement links TRBV6-5 to TRBJ1-2, with 7 bases identical to TRBD1. Trimming removed 0 bases from V and 3 bases from J; junction bases left unmatched: 4. There are 15 residues in the CDR3. Germline CDR1 MNHEY, CDR2 SVGAGI. The CDR3 DNA follows: TGTGCCAGCAGTTACTCAGGGACAGCGGACTATGGCTACACCTTC. Protein product: CASSYSGTADYGYTF.

Ten or more counts support this clonotype. The gene calls are TRBV11-1 and TRBJ2-6; no clear D. Trimming shortened V by 5 bases and J by 3 bases, and 23 bases separated the two germline ends. CDR1 SGHAT and CDR2 FQDESV come from the germline V gene (reference sequence). CDR3 length equals 19 residues. CDR3 loop: CASSPMSSPTLNGANVLTF. The CDR3 DNA is TGTGCCAGCAGCCCTATGTCATCCCCTACTCTAAATGGGGCCAACGTCCTGACTTTC.

This clonotype was recorded at least ten times. This rearrangement joins TRBV3-1 to TRBJ1-1; D is ambiguous. The germline gives CDR1 LGHDT, CDR2 YNNKEL (reference sequence). Trimming took off 1 base at V and 4 bases at J, with 10 bases between the two ends. CDR3 length: 14 amino acids. CDR3 sequence: CASSQARGGTEAFF. CDR3 in DNA: TGTGCCAGCAGCCAAGCTCGGGGTGGCACTGAAGCTTTCTTT.

The sample holds many counts of this clonotype. This rearrangement joins TRBV6-5 to TRBJ2-7, with D unresolved. Germline CDR1 MNHEY, CDR2 SVGAGI. V lost 6 bases, J lost 4 bases, and 22 bases lay in between. The CDR3 length is 16 residues. CDR3 bases: TGTGCCAGCAGCTTATTTCCTCTCCCAACAGCTTACGAGCAGTACTTC. Translated, it gives CASSLFPLPTAYEQYF.

J is TRBJ1-5 and V is TRBV12-3 or TRBV12-4; D not resolved. Deletions cut 5 bases from V and 8 bases from J, with 4 bases between. CDR3 size: 10 residues. The CDR3 DNA reads TGTGCCAGCAGTCACGAGCCCCAGCATTTT. Its translation is CASSHEPQHF.

This clonotype appeared a single time. The V call is TRBV7-3, the J call TRBJ1-1; no definite D call. The CDR3 runs to 14 residues. CDR1 SGHTA and CDR2 FQGTGA come from the germline V gene. Trimming took off 2 bases at V and 1 base at J, with 8 bases between the two ends. The CDR3 reads CASSLEPTNTEAFF. Written as DNA, the CDR3 is TGTGCCAGCAGCTTAGAACCGACGAACACTGAAGCTTTCTTT.